What follows describes a single TCR beta chain. Its antigen is currently unknown. The DNA ends 3 residues before the CDR3 does, and the rest of the CDR3 is filled in from the germline J gene. This record belongs to a study of T cells in women clearing cervical HPV infection. Study-level findings and limits: A classifier using richness and V gene abundances reached an AUC of approximately 0.79. Unknown T-cell numbers per sample may underlie the richness differences. TRBV6-7 abundance was lower in cases than controls (0.11% versus 0.16%).

Profiling relied on immunoSEQ multiplex PCR, and the TCRdb table lists in-frame clones only, not all of them. The table lists about 20,000 clones, with about 3% in the top ten. Trimming removed 1 base at V and 5 bases at J, with 10 bases between. Germline lookup yields CDR1 SGHVS and CDR2 FQNEAQ. The CDR3 totals 14 residues. This TCR came from a woman aged 18 to 69 with a cervical HPV16 infection that either progressed to CIN3+ or cleared (not recorded which). Sequenced: blood buffy coat. V usage is TRBV7-8 and J usage is TRBJ2-3; D is possibly TRBD2 (5 bases). The CDR3: CASSLGTAGDTQYF. The CDR3 bases that were read are TGTGCCAGCAGCTTAGGGACTGCCGGAGATACG. Based on the CDR3 plus reference TRBV7-8 and TRBJ2-3, the full variable domain is GAGVSQSPRYKVAKRGQDVALRCDPISGHVSLFWYQQALGQGPEFLTYFQNEAQLDKSGLPSDRFFAERPEGSVSTLKIQRTQQEDSAVYLCASSLGTAGDTQYFGPGTRLTVL.